Below, one T cell receptor (beta chain) is given with its context. Its antigen is still unknown. Primers included in the PCR were 60 Vbeta and 13 Jbeta primers. Generated by immunoSEQ multiplex PCR, the TCRdb table keeps only in-frame clones and is missing some. This table has around 100,000 clones, over 80% appearing once. This sample stems from a study of cytomegalovirus exposure and HLA in healthy donors. Study outcomes and limitations: Sequences of the TCR beta chain were said to predict the HLA-A and HLA-B alleles of most subjects accurately.

This CDR3 has 14 amino acids. Germline V gives CDR1 MNHNS, CDR2 SASEGT. J gave up 5 bases and V 2 bases, and 2 bases lay outside the gene matches. The source material was PBMCs. The TCR originated in a man aged 35 to 55 in good health and CMV-seronegative. The J gene is TRBJ1-5, the V gene TRBV6-1; 8 nucleotides align to TRBD1. The CDR3 here is CASSEPGGHQPQHF. For the CDR3, the DNA is TGTGCCAGCAGTGAACCAGGGGGCCATCAGCCCCAGCATTTT.